This T cell receptor beta chain came from a study of blood T cell repertoires in COVID-19. Overall study context: Sites across the United States, Italy and Spain contributed samples from acute and convalescent COVID-19. Nucleic acid was either cDNA or gDNA, and it came from T cells, B-cell-depleted T cells, or PBMCs.

The CDR3 has 15 amino acids. V lost 1 base, J lost 3 bases, and 6 bases stayed unmatched. CDR1 is SGHVS and CDR2 is FQNEAQ in the germline V gene. Original analysis: The assay estimated nucleated cells by amplifying reference gene primers. The repertoire was sequenced with immunoSEQ multiplex PCR; TCRdb's copy has only in-frame clones and lacks some. V and J calls and clone size are copied from that table; D and trimming were computed from the DNA. The sample includes more than 6,500 clones, roughly nine tenths seen only once; the top ten take about 17%. The V call is TRBV7-8, the J call TRBJ2-7, with TRBD2 identical over 7 bases. Sequenced material: peripheral blood. This clonotype was obtained from a human donor in a cohort sampled during active COVID-19. CDR3: CASSLGPRGVYEQYF. The CDR3 DNA reads as TGTGCCAGCAGCTTAGGACCCCGGGGGGTCTACGAGCAGTACTTC.